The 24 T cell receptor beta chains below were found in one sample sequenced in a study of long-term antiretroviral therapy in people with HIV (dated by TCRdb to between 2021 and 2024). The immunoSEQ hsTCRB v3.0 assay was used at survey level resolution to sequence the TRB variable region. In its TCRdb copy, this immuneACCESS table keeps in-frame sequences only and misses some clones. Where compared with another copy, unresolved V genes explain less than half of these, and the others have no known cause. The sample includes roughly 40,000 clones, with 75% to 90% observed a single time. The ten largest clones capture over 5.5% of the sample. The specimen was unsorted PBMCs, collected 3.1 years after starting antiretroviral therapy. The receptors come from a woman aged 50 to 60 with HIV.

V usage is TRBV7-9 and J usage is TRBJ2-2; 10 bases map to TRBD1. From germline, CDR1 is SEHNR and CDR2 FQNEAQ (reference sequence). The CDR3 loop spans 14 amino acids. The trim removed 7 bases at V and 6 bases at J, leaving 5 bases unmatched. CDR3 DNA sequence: TGTGCCAGCACCGGGACAGGGGCCGCCGGGGAGCTGTTTTTT. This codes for CASTGTGAAGELFF.

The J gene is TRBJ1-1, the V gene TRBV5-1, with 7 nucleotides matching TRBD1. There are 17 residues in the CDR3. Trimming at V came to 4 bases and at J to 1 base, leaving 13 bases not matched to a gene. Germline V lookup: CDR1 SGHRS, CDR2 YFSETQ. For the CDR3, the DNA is TGCGCCAGCAGCGGATTGACTAATTACAGGGGGAACACTGAAGCTTTCTTT. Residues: CASSGLTNYRGNTEAFF.

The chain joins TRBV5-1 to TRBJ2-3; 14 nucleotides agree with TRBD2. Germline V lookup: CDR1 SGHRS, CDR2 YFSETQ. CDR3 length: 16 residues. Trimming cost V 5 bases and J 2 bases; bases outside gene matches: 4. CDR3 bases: TGCGCCAGCAGGCGGGGACTAGCGGGGGTCACAGATACGCAGTATTTT. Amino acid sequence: CASRRGLAGVTDTQYF.

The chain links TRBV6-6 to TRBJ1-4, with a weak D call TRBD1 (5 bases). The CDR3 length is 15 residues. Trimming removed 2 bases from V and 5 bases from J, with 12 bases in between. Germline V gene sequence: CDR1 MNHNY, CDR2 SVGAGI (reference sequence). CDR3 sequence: CASSYGTGGNEKLFF. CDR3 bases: TGTGCCAGCAGTTACGGTACAGGAGGGAATGAAAAACTGTTTTTT.

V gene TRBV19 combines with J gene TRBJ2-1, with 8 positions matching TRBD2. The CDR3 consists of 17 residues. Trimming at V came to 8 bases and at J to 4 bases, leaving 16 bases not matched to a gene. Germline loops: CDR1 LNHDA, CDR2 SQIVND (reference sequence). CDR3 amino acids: CASQRPSGGASYNEQFF. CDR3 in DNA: TGTGCCAGTCAAAGACCTTCCGGGGGGGCCTCGTACAATGAGCAGTTCTTC.

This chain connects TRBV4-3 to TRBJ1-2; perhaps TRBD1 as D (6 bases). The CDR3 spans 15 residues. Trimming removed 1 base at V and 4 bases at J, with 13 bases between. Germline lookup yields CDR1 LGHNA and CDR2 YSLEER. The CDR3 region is CASSQGQGGTYGYTF. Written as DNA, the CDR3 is TGCGCCAGCAGCCAAGGCCAAGGGGGGACCTATGGCTACACCTTC.

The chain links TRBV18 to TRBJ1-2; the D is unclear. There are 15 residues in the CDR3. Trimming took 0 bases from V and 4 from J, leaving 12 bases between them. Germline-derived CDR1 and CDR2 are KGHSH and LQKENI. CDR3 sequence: CASSPPTGSSYGYTF. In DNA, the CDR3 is TGTGCCAGCTCACCACCGACGGGGAGCAGCTATGGCTACACCTTC.

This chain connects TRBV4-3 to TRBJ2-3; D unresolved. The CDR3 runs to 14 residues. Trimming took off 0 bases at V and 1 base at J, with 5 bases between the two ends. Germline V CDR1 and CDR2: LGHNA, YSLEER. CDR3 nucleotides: TGCGCCAGCAGCCAAGACCCGGGCACAGATACGCAGTATTTT. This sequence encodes CASSQDPGTDTQYF.

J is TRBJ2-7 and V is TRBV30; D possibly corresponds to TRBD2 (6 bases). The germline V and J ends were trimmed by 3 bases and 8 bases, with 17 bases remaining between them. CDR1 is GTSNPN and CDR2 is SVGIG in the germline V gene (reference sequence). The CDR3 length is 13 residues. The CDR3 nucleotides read TGTGCCTGGAGCAGGGAGGTAGGGACGAAGCAGTACTTC. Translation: CAWSREVGTKQYF. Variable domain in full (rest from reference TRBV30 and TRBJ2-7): SQTIHQWPATLVQPVGSPLSLECTVEGTSNPNLYWYRQAAGRGLQLLFYSVGIGQISSEVPQNLSASRPQDRQFILSSKKLLLSDSGFYLCAWSREVGTKQYFGPGTRLTVT.

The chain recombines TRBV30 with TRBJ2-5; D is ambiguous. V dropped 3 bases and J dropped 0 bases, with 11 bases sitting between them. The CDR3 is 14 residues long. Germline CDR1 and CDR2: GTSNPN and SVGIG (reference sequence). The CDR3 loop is CAWSSVQYQETQYF. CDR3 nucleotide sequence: TGTGCCTGGAGCTCTGTCCAGTACCAAGAGACCCAGTACTTC.

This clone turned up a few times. In DNA form, the CDR3 reads TGTGCCAGCAGCCTTTTGGGGGAACAGGGAGGAACTGAAGCTTTCTTT. Translated: CASSLLGEQGGTEAFF. The rearrangement uses TRBV2 and TRBJ1-1; a weak D match, TRBD1 (6 bases). V lost 6 bases, J lost 5 bases, and 22 bases lay in between. The germline V gene encodes CDR1 SNHLY and CDR2 FYNNEI. The CDR3 covers 16 residues.

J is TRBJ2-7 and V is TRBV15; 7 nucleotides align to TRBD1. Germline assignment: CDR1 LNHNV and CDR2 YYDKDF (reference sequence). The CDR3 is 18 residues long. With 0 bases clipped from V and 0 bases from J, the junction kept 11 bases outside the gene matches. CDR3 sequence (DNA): TGTGCCACCAGCAGAGATGCCCCCGGGACAGCAATCTCCTACGAGCAGTACTTC. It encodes CATSRDAPGTAISYEQYF.

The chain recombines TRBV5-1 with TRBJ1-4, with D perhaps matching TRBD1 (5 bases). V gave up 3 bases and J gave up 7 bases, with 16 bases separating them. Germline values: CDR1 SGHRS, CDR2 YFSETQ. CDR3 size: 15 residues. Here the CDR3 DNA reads TGCGCCAGCAGCTCCTTGGGGGGGACGGGTGAAAAACTGTTTTTT. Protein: CASSSLGGTGEKLFF.

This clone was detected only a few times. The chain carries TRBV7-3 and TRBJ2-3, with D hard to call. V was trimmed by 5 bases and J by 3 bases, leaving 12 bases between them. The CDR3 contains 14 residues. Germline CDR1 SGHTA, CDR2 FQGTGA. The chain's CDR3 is CASSLGWMTDTQYF. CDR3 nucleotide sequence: TGTGCCAGCAGCCTAGGGTGGATGACAGATACGCAGTATTTT.

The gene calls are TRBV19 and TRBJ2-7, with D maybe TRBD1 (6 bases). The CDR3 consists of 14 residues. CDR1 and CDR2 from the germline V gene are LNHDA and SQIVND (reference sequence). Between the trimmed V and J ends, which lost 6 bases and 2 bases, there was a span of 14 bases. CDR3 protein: CASSDGTPAYEQYF. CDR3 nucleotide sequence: TGTGCCAGTAGCGACGGGACACCTGCCTACGAGCAGTACTTC.

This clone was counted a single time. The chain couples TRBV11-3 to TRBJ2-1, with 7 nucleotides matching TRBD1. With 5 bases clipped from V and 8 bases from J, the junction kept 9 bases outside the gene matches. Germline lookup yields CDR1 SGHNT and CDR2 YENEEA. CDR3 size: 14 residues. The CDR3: CASSPGGQIYEQFF. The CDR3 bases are TGTGCCAGCAGCCCTGGGGGACAGATCTATGAGCAGTTCTTC.

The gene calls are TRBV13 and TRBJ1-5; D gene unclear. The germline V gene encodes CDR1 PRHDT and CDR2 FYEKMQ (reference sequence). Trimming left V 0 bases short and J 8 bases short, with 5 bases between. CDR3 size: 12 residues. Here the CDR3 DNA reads TGTGCCAGCAGCTTAGGCAAGGAGCCCCAGCATTTT. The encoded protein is CASSLGKEPQHF.

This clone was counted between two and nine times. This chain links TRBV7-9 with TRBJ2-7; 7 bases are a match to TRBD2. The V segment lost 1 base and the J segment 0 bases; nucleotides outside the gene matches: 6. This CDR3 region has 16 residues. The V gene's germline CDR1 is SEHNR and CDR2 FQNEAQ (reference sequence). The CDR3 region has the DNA TGTGCCAGCAGCTTAGTGCTAGCGGAAGGCTCCTACGAGCAGTACTTC. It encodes CASSLVLAEGSYEQYF. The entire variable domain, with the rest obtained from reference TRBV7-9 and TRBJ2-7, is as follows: DTGVSQNPRHKITKRGQNVTFRCDPISEHNRLYWYRQTLGQGPEFLTYFQNEAQLEKSRLLSDRFSAERPKGSFSTLEIQRTEQGDSAMYLCASSLVLAEGSYEQYFGPGTRLTVT.

CDR3 protein: CASSEHGGADEKLFF. CDR3 sequence (DNA): TGTGCCAGCAGTGAACACGGGGGCGCGGATGAAAAACTGTTTTTT. This rearrangement joins TRBV6-1 to TRBJ1-4; TRBD1 might be the D (6 bases). V lost 2 bases to trimming and J lost 6 bases, with 13 bases between them. Per germline, CDR1 MNHNS and CDR2 SASEGT. The CDR3 extends over 15 amino acids.

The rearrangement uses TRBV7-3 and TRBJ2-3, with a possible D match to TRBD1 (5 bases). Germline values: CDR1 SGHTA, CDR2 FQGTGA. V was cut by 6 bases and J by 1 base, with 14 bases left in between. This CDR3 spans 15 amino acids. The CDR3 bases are TGTGCCAGCAGTCATGGGGCTGGGGGCACAGATACGCAGTATTTT. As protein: CASSHGAGGTDTQYF.

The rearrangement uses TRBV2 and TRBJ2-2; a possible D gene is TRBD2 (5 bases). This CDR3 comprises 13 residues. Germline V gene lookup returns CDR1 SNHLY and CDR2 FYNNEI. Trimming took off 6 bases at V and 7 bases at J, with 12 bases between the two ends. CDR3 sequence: CASRSGFDGELFF. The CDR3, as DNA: TGTGCCAGCAGGTCGGGGTTTGACGGGGAGCTGTTTTTT.

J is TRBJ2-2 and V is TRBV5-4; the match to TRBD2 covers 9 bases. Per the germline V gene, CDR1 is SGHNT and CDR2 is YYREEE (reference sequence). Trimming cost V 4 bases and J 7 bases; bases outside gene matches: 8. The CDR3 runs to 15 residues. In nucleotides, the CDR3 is TGTGCCAGCAGCCCGCGGGGGGGGCCTGGCGGGGAGCTGTTTTTT. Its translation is CASSPRGGPGGELFF.

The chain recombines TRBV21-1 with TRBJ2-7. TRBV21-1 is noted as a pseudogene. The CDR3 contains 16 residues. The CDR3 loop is CASSPPGRLNSYEQYF. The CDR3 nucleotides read TGTGCCAGCAGCCCCCCCGGACGTTTGAACTCCTACGAGCAGTACTTC.

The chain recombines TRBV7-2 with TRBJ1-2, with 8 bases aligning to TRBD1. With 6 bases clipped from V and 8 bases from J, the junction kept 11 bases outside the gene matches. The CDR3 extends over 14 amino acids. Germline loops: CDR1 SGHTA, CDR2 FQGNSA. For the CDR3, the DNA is TGTGCCAGCAGATACGACAGGGGAGATTGGGGCTACACCTTC. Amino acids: CASRYDRGDWGYTF.